Below, one T cell receptor (beta chain) is given with its context. Its antigen is unidentified. The donors were members of the roughly 120-subject validation cohort (separate from the roughly 700-subject first cohort). This entry is derived from a study of cytomegalovirus exposure and HLA in healthy donors. As for the study in general: The 130 or so validation repertoires used the same platform as the approximately 670 first-cohort repertoires (as reported by a later analysis). Regarding the study as a whole: The study listed about 150 cytomegalovirus-associated TCR beta chains.

The data were produced by immunoSEQ multiplex PCR, yet TCRdb's version contains in-frame clones alone and is incomplete. The sample has roughly 250,000 clones; roughly 89% are singletons. V lost 0 bases and J lost 3, with 9 bases in between. Germline V gene data show CDR1 as MNHEY and CDR2 as SVGAGI. CDR3 length equals 14 residues. This clonotype originated in a man younger than 35 in good health and CMV-seronegative. The chain carries TRBV6-5 and TRBJ2-7; a weak D match, TRBD1 (6 bases). Sequences were obtained from PBMCs. The CDR3 loop is CASSYSIGGYEQYF. The CDR3 coding sequence is TGTGCCAGCAGTTACTCGATAGGGGGCTACGAGCAGTACTTC.